This TCR beta chain appears in the sequencing data of a study of early T cells in non-severe SARS-CoV-2 infection. The sample holds a few counts of this clonotype. TCRdb used MiXCR to reprocess the 5' RACE reads, holding one entry per CDR3 protein. Of 40,000 to 65,000 distinct CDR3 sequences in the sample, around 7.5% were seen once. After removal of 5 bases from V and 0 bases from J, the junction contained 7 bases not matched to a gene. The CDR3 has 15 residues. The germline V gene encodes CDR1 DFQATT and CDR2 SNEGSKA (reference sequence). This chain uses TRBV20-1 with TRBJ2-1, with 7 bases aligning to TRBD1. The receptor's source is an adult who was a healthcare worker with PCR-confirmed SARS-CoV-2 infection or an uninfected control (not recorded which). Specimen: whole blood. CDR3 sequence: CSAPLGTDSYNEQFF. CDR3 sequence (DNA): TGCAGTGCTCCTTTGGGGACAGACTCCTACAATGAGCAGTTCTTC.